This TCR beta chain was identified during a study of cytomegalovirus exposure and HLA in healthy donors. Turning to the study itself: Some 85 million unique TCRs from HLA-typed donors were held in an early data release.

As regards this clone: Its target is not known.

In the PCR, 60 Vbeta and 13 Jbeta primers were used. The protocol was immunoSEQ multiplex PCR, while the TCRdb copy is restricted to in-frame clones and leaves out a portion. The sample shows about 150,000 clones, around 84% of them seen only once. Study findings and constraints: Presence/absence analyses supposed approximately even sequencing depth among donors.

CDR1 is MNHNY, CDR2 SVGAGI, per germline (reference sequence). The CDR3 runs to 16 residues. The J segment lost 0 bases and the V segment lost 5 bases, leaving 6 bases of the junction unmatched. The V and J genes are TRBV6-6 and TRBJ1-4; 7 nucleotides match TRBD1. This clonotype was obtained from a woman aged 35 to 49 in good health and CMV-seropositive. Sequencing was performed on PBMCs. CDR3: CASSPRQGATNEKLFF. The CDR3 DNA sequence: TGTGCCAGCAGTCCGAGACAGGGAGCAACTAATGAAAAACTGTTTTTT.